These T cell receptor beta chains were read from a single sample in a study of beta chain features in type 1 diabetes. Libraries were prepared by immunoSEQ multiplex PCR; TCRdb keeps only in-frame clonotypes and omits some of them. The data show fewer than 400,000 clones, roughly 8% seen once. What was sequenced was central memory CD4+ T cells from blood. The receptor set was obtained from a woman aged 18-29 years in good health. The CDR3 runs from the conserved cysteine through the conserved F or W. A D gene is named only where the DNA matches it firmly. Clone size is stated in some rows and not others, as once, few, many or a class when expanded.

v_gene	j_gene	d_gene	abundance	CDR3aa	CDR3nt
TRBV14	TRBJ2-4	NA	NA	CASSRDWKNIQYF	TGTGCCAGCAGCCGGGACTGGAAAAACATTCAGTACTTC
TRBV11-3	TRBJ1-5	NA	NA	CASSPWRDQPQHF	TGTGCCAGCAGCCCCTGGAGAGATCAGCCCCAGCATTTT
TRBV4-1	TRBJ2-1	NA	NA	CASSQPGANEQFF	TGCGCCAGCAGCCAACCAGGGGCGAATGAGCAGTTCTTC
TRBV11-2	TRBJ2-1	NA	few	CASSSFWGISYNEQFF	TGTGCCAGCAGCTCGTTTTGGGGAATCTCCTACAATGAGCAGTTCTTC
TRBV18	TRBJ2-7	NA	few	CASSPVGPGEQYF	TGTGCCAGCTCACCAGTCGGTCCAGGCGAGCAGTACTTC
TRBV2	TRBJ2-7	TRBD2	few	CASSLLAGIGEQYF	TGTGCCAGCAGTTTACTAGCGGGAATTGGCGAGCAGTACTTC
TRBV18	TRBJ2-3	NA	NA	CASSLQAQLGLPDTQYF	TGTGCCAGCTCACTCCAAGCGCAACTAGGTCTGCCAGATACGCAGTATTTT
TRBV23-1	TRBJ2-6	TRBD1	NA	CASRQTRDSLDRPPRGANVLTF	TGCGCCAGCAGGCAGACCCGGGACAGCCTAGATCGGCCCCCCCGTGGGGCCAACGTCCTGACTTTC
TRBV7-2	TRBJ2-3	TRBD2	few	CASSLFGRAVTDTQYF	TGTGCCAGCAGCTTATTTGGGAGGGCCGTAACAGATACGCAGTATTTT
TRBV6-6	TRBJ2-1	TRBD1	few	CASSSGTGAEQFF	TGTGCCAGCAGTTCTGGGACAGGGGCCGAGCAGTTCTTC
TRBV7-3	TRBJ1-1	NA	few	CASSLSPGRNTEAFF	TGTGCCAGCAGCTTAAGTCCAGGGAGGAACACTGAAGCTTTCTTT
TRBV7-2	TRBJ2-7	NA	NA	CASSLQGGVGHEQYF	TGTGCCAGCAGCTTACAGGGTGGGGTCGGCCACGAGCAGTACTTC
TRBV10-3	TRBJ2-3	TRBD2	few	CAIRGGLSTDTQYF	TGTGCCATCCGGGGGGGGCTGAGCACAGATACGCAGTATTTT
TRBV6-6	TRBJ2-7	TRBD1	few	CASSLQGYEQYF	TGTGCCAGCAGTTTACAGGGGTACGAGCAGTACTTC
TRBV5-1	TRBJ1-5	NA	few	CASSPSDGGSQPQHF	TGCGCCAGCAGCCCCTCGGACGGGGGGAGTCAGCCCCAGCATTTT
TRBV7-6	TRBJ2-2	NA	few	CASRPQQQNTGELFF	TGTGCCAGCCGACCACAACAGCAAAACACCGGGGAGCTGTTTTTT
TRBV18	TRBJ2-3	NA	few	CASSPSPGGMVGGTDTQYF	TGTGCCAGCTCACCATCCCCAGGGGGGATGGTGGGCGGCACAGATACGCAGTATTTT
TRBV5-1	TRBJ1-2	TRBD1	few	CASSYAGTGNSYTF	TGCGCCAGCAGCTATGCCGGGACAGGAAACAGCTACACCTTC
TRBV28	TRBJ2-6	NA	few	CASSLASSGANVLTF	TGTGCCAGCAGTTTAGCGAGCTCTGGGGCCAACGTCCTGACTTTC
TRBV28	TRBJ2-3	NA	NA	CASSGTRGAHTQYF	TGTGCCAGCAGTGGGACCCGGGGGGCTCATACGCAGTATTTT
TRBV2	TRBJ2-2	TRBD2	NA	CASSVTSVTGELFF	TGTGCCAGCAGTGTGACTAGCGTTACCGGGGAGCTGTTTTTT
TRBV6-5	TRBJ2-2	NA	few	CASSSPRAGELFF	TGTGCCAGCAGCTCTCCACGAGCCGGGGAGCTGTTTTTT
TRBV11-2	TRBJ2-1	NA	many	CASSPSRLAPSFF	TGTGCCAGCAGCCCTAGCCGGTTAGCTCCTTCGTTCTTC
TRBV7-8	TRBJ2-1	NA	few	CASSLGLREQFF	TGTGCCAGCAGCTTAGGTCTAAGGGAGCAGTTCTTC
TRBV7-9	TRBJ2-3	NA	many	CASSLMRRVGDTQYF	TGTGCCAGCAGCTTAATGCGGCGGGTCGGTGATACGCAGTATTTT
TRBV7-6	TRBJ2-1	NA	NA	CASGGMGKGNEQFF	TGTGCCAGCGGGGGGATGGGGAAGGGCAATGAGCAGTTCTTC
TRBV7-9	TRBJ1-4	NA	many	CASSFSNSGSKEKLFF	TGTGCCAGCAGCTTTAGTAACAGCGGGAGTAAAGAAAAACTGTTTTTT
TRBV7-8	TRBJ2-7	TRBD2	many	CASSQGLAAYEQYF	TGTGCCAGCAGCCAAGGACTAGCCGCCTACGAGCAGTACTTC
TRBV2	TRBJ2-5	NA	many	CASSEVLETQYF	TGTGCCAGCAGTGAAGTGTTGGAGACCCAGTACTTC
TRBV11-3	TRBJ2-3	TRBD2	NA	CASSLGTSGSAGTDTQYF	TGTGCCAGCAGCTTAGGGACTAGCGGGAGCGCTGGCACAGATACGCAGTATTTT
TRBV6-5	TRBJ2-7	NA	NA	CASSYTLSRGEQYF	TGTGCCAGCAGCTACACCCTCTCTCGGGGCGAGCAGTACTTC
TRBV4-3	TRBJ2-5	NA	many	CASSRDLWGETQYF	TGCGCCAGCAGTCGGGACCTCTGGGGGGAGACCCAGTACTTC
TRBV27	TRBJ2-7	NA	NA	CATPPSYEQYF	TGTGCCACCCCGCCATCCTACGAGCAGTACTTC
TRBV9	TRBJ1-4	TRBD1	NA	CASSVGWTGANEKLFF	TGTGCCAGCAGCGTAGGATGGACAGGCGCAAATGAAAAACTGTTTTTT
TRBV28	TRBJ2-7	TRBD2	few	CASGRGGRYEQYF	TGTGCCAGCGGGAGGGGCGGCCGCTACGAGCAGTACTTC
TRBV27	TRBJ1-5	NA	few	CASSLWAGVLQPQHF	TGTGCCAGCAGTTTATGGGCAGGGGTACTTCAGCCCCAGCATTTT
TRBV10-2	TRBJ1-1	NA	NA	CASSESYSGPGMEAFF	TGCGCCAGCAGTGAGTCCTACTCTGGACCGGGGATGGAAGCTTTCTTT
TRBV15	TRBJ2-5	NA	many	CATSRGETQYF	TGTGCCACCAGCAGGGGGGAGACCCAGTACTTC
TRBV5-6	TRBJ2-7	NA	few	CASSPGPGRSYEQYF	TGTGCCAGCAGCCCGGGACCGGGCAGGTCCTACGAGCAGTACTTC
TRBV5-1	TRBJ1-1	TRBD1	few	CASSVGDRMNTEAFF	TGCGCCAGCAGCGTCGGGGACAGGATGAACACTGAAGCTTTCTTT
TRBV25-1	TRBJ2-7	NA	few	CASSEASPRYEQYF	TGTGCCAGCAGTGAAGCCTCCCCCAGGTACGAGCAGTACTTC
TRBV28	TRBJ2-5	TRBD1	few	CASSDRGTEETQYF	TGTGCCAGCAGTGACAGGGGCACGGAGGAGACCCAGTACTTC
TRBV5-1	TRBJ2-5	NA	NA	CASSPAWGEETQYF	TGCGCCAGCAGCCCGGCGTGGGGGGAAGAGACCCAGTACTTC
TRBV4-3	TRBJ2-1	NA	NA	CASSQSSVEQFF	TGCGCCAGCAGCCAATCCTCTGTTGAGCAGTTCTTC
TRBV9	TRBJ2-1	TRBD2	few	CASSVYPRLAGGGDEQFF	TGTGCCAGCAGCGTATATCCGCGACTAGCGGGAGGTGGAGATGAGCAGTTCTTC
TRBV7-2	TRBJ1-3	NA	NA	CASSLVGAGGSSGNTIYF	TGTGCCAGCAGCTTAGTGGGGGCCGGTGGGAGCTCTGGAAACACCATATATTTT
TRBV2	TRBJ2-7	NA	NA	CASSQWEYEQYF	TGTGCCAGCAGTCAGTGGGAATACGAGCAGTACTTC
TRBV7-2	TRBJ2-3	TRBD1	NA	CASSLSQGADTQYF	TGTGCCAGCAGCTTAAGTCAGGGGGCAGATACGCAGTATTTT
TRBV6-5	TRBJ2-7	NA	NA	CASAKVYSREQYF	TGTGCCAGCGCAAAGGTGTATTCGCGCGAGCAGTACTTC
TRBV29-1	TRBJ1-1	NA	few	CSVEEGQGTEAFF	TGCAGCGTTGAAGAGGGGCAGGGCACTGAAGCTTTCTTT
TRBV29-1	TRBJ2-5	NA	NA	CSVENREETQYF	TGCAGCGTTGAGAACAGGGAGGAGACCCAGTACTTC
TRBV21-1	TRBJ2-2	NA	few	CASSKWGLYTGELFF	TGTGCCAGCAGCAAATGGGGACTGTACACCGGGGAGCTGTTTTTT